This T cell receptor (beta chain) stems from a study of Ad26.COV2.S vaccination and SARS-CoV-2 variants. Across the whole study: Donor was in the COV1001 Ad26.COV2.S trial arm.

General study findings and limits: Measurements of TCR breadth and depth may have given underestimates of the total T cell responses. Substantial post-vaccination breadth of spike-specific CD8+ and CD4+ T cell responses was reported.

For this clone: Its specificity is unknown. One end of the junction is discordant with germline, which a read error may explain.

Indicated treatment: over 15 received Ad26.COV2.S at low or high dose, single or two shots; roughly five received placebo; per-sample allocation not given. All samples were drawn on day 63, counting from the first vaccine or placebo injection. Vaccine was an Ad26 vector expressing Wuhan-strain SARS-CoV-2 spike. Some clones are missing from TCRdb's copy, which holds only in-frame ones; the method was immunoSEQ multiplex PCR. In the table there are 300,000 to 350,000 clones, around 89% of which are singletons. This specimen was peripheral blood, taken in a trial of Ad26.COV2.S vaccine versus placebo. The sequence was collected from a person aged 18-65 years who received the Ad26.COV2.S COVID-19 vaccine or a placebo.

The CDR3 is CASSYSLFGRPMF. CDR3 nucleotides: TGTGCCAGCAGTTACTCGCTATTCGGTCGGCCCATGTTT. The gene calls are TRBV6-5 and TRBJ1-1; the D is unclear. The CDR3 is 13 residues long. Germline assignment: CDR1 MNHEY and CDR2 SVGAGI.